This is a list of T cell receptor beta chains from one sample in a study of blood T cell repertoires in COVID-19. The assay was immunoSEQ multiplex PCR, and TCRdb's table has in-frame clones only and misses some. The table shows roughly 150,000 clones, with around nine tenths occurring only once. Sequencing input: peripheral blood. The origin of the receptors is a man aged 55 to 70 with active or convalescent COVID-19. The CDR3 runs from the conserved cysteine through the conserved F or W. A D gene is named only where the DNA matches it firmly. Size is omitted from some rows. Given values are once, few, many or a class for expanded clones.

j_gene | abundance | d_gene | v_gene | CDR3aa | CDR3nt
TRBJ2-2 | NA | NA | TRBV5-4 | CASSDNRLNTGELFF | TGTGCCAGCAGCGACAACAGGTTGAACACCGGGGAGCTGTTTTTT
TRBJ2-6 | NA | NA | TRBV28 | CASIPDSPGANVLTF | TGTGCCAGCATACCTGACTCCCCCGGGGCCAACGTCCTGACTTTC
TRBJ1-3 | few | NA | TRBV10-1 | CASSESSRDSGNTIYF | TGCGCCAGCAGTGAGTCTTCCAGGGACTCTGGAAACACCATATATTTT
TRBJ1-2 | NA | TRBD1 | TRBV29-1 | CSVHTGGSYGYTF | TGCAGCGTGCATACAGGGGGTAGCTATGGCTACACCTTC
TRBJ2-1 | NA | TRBD1 | TRBV9 | CASSVGGQGAGEQFF | TGTGCCAGCAGCGTAGGGGGACAGGGGGCCGGTGAGCAGTTCTTC
TRBJ2-3 | NA | NA | TRBV10-1 | CASGTQTDTQYF | TGCGCCTCCGGGACACAAACAGATACGCAGTATTTT
TRBJ1-2 | NA | NA | TRBV7-6 | CASSLAKGPETRSYGYTF | TGTGCCAGCAGCTTAGCGAAAGGCCCCGAGACCCGGAGCTATGGCTACACCTTC
TRBJ2-7 | NA | TRBD1 | TRBV6-5 | CASSLDRDYEQYF | TGTGCCAGCAGTTTAGACAGGGACTACGAGCAGTACTTC
TRBJ2-3 | NA | TRBD2 | TRBV7-2 | CASSSSTGRAPDTQYF | TGTGCCAGCAGCTCCAGCACCGGGAGGGCCCCAGATACGCAGTATTTT
TRBJ1-2 | NA | TRBD1 | TRBV10-3 | CAISESIGTVYGYTF | TGTGCCATCAGTGAGTCGATTGGGACAGTCTATGGCTACACCTTC
TRBJ1-6 | NA | NA | TRBV11-2 | CASSLGTVYSPLHF | TGTGCCAGCAGCCTCGGGACTGTTTATTCACCCCTCCACTTT
TRBJ1-4 | NA | TRBD1 | TRBV10-1 | CASSEGTEGEKLFF | TGCGCCAGCAGTGAAGGGACAGAAGGCGAAAAACTGTTTTTT
TRBJ1-4 | NA | NA | TRBV6-4 | CASSDQDRRGKAEKLFF | TGTGCCAGCAGTGACCAGGACCGTAGAGGGAAGGCTGAAAAACTGTTTTTT
TRBJ1-1 | NA | NA | TRBV5-1 | CASSLDNMNTEAFF | TGCGCCAGCAGCTTGGACAACATGAACACTGAAGCTTTCTTT
TRBJ2-3 | NA | NA | TRBV11-2 | CASSLRGRIDTQYF | TGTGCCAGCAGCTTAAGGGGGAGAATAGATACGCAGTATTTT
TRBJ2-3 | NA | TRBD2 | TRBV18 | CASSPTGTSGGFTDTQYF | TGTGCCAGCTCACCAACCGGGACTAGCGGGGGATTCACAGATACGCAGTATTTT
TRBJ2-5 | NA | TRBD1 | TRBV19 | CASSIGQGAFTIQETQYF | TGTGCCAGTAGTATCGGACAGGGGGCGTTTACCATTCAAGAGACCCAGTACTTC
TRBJ1-5 | NA | NA | TRBV19 | CASSKRGGEGNQPQHF | TGTGCCAGTAGCAAGCGGGGGGGCGAGGGCAATCAGCCCCAGCATTTT
TRBJ2-7 | NA | TRBD2 | TRBV7-2 | CASSSVASGGGFYEQYF | TGTGCCAGCAGCTCAGTGGCTAGCGGGGGGGGCTTCTACGAGCAGTACTTC
TRBJ1-1 | NA | TRBD1 | TRBV27 | CASSQGTGGTEAFF | TGTGCCAGCAGCCAAGGGACAGGGGGGACTGAAGCTTTCTTT
TRBJ1-2 | NA | TRBD1 | TRBV11-2 | CASSLSLTGNYGYTF | TGTGCCAGCAGCTTATCCTTGACAGGGAACTATGGCTACACCTTC
TRBJ1-1 | NA | NA | TRBV10-3 | CAISNGGPNTEAFF | TGTGCCATCTCAAACGGGGGTCCGAACACTGAAGCTTTCTTT
TRBJ1-5 | few | TRBD1 | TRBV19 | CASSITGGNQPQHF | TGTGCCAGTAGTATAACAGGGGGCAATCAGCCCCAGCATTTT
TRBJ2-6 | NA | NA | TRBV6-5 | CASTTDSSGANVLTF | TGTGCCAGCACCACCGACAGTTCTGGGGCCAACGTCCTGACTTTC
TRBJ1-2 | NA | NA | TRBV5-1 | CASSLQGDRYGYTF | TGCGCCAGCAGCTTACAGGGAGATCGGTATGGCTACACCTTC
TRBJ1-1 | NA | TRBD1 | TRBV27 | CASTKYPGQGGTHTEAFF | TGTGCCAGCACAAAATATCCGGGACAGGGGGGGACCCACACTGAAGCTTTCTTT
TRBJ2-2 | NA | TRBD1 | TRBV6-5 | CASRIDRGRAGELFF | TGTGCCAGCAGGATCGACAGGGGTCGTGCCGGGGAGCTGTTTTTT
TRBJ1-4 | NA | NA | TRBV5-5 | CASSLEGVGLFF | TGTGCCAGCAGCTTGGAGGGGGTAGGACTGTTTTTT
TRBJ1-2 | NA | NA | TRBV9 | CASSVVSGNYGYTF | TGTGCCAGCAGCGTAGTTTCGGGGAACTATGGCTACACCTTC
TRBJ2-3 | NA | NA | TRBV19 | CASSISGTSQYF | TGTGCCAGTAGTATTTCCGGGACAAGTCAGTATTTT
TRBJ1-2 | NA | NA | TRBV19 | CASTLEGDQGGYTF | TGTGCCAGTACTCTCGAGGGGGATCAAGGTGGCTACACCTTC
TRBJ1-3 | NA | TRBD1 | TRBV2 | CASTKGQNSGNTIYF | TGTGCCAGCACCAAGGGACAGAACTCTGGAAACACCATATATTTT
TRBJ2-7 | NA | TRBD1 | TRBV2 | CASRNPGQGYWAYEQYF | TGTGCCAGCAGGAATCCGGGACAGGGGTATTGGGCCTACGAGCAGTACTTC
TRBJ2-7 | once | NA | TRBV2 | CASSVLTYEQYF | TGTGCCAGCAGTGTATTAACCTACGAGCAGTACTTC
TRBJ2-3 | NA | TRBD1 | TRBV2 | CASSRQGAGDTQYF | TGTGCCAGCAGTCGACAGGGGGCAGGAGATACGCAGTATTTT
TRBJ2-7 | NA | TRBD2 | TRBV4-2 | CASSQEGTGGPNEQYF | TGTGCCAGCAGCCAAGAAGGGACGGGAGGTCCGAACGAGCAGTACTTC
TRBJ2-3 | NA | NA | TRBV9 | CASSPPTTDTQYF | TGTGCCAGCAGCCCCCCTACTACAGATACGCAGTATTTT
TRBJ2-7 | once | NA | TRBV10-1 | CASSELTDPSYEQYF | TGCGCCAGCAGTGAGCTTACAGACCCCTCCTACGAGCAGTACTTC
TRBJ2-2 | NA | NA | TRBV6-5 | CASKSRDGGSGELFF | TGTGCCAGCAAGAGCAGAGATGGCGGGTCCGGGGAGCTGTTTTTT
TRBJ1-2 | NA | TRBD1 | TRBV9 | CASSADRVYGYTF | TGTGCCAGCAGCGCCGACAGGGTCTATGGCTACACCTTC
TRBJ2-3 | NA | NA | TRBV4-1 | CASSSRRGPSTDTQYF | TGCGCCAGCAGCTCACGCAGGGGACCTAGCACAGATACGCAGTATTTT
TRBJ1-5 | NA | NA | TRBV15 | CATSRGGGIQPQHF | TGTGCCACCAGCAGAGGGGGGGGGATTCAGCCCCAGCATTTT
TRBJ1-1 | few | NA | TRBV5-4 | CASSLASDTEAFF | TGTGCCAGCAGCTTGGCTTCCGACACTGAAGCTTTCTTT
TRBJ1-2 | NA | NA | TRBV27 | CASSLQGMSGYTF | TGTGCCAGCAGTTTACAGGGAATGAGTGGCTACACCTTC
TRBJ1-2 | NA | TRBD1 | TRBV7-9 | CASSLALRDRGHGYTF | TGTGCCAGCAGCTTAGCCCTCCGGGACAGGGGGCATGGCTACACCTTC
TRBJ2-7 | once | NA | TRBV19 | CASSIRGLNPGEQYF | TGTGCCAGTAGTATAAGGGGACTCAATCCGGGGGAGCAGTACTTC
TRBJ1-5 | NA | TRBD1 | TRBV6-1 | CASSGWTGGFGNQPQHF | TGTGCCAGCAGTGGGTGGACAGGGGGCTTTGGCAATCAGCCCCAGCATTTT
TRBJ2-1 | NA | TRBD2 | TRBV19 | CASSIQAGVMRNEQFF | TGTGCCAGTAGTATACAAGCGGGAGTGATGCGCAATGAGCAGTTCTTC
TRBJ2-7 | NA | TRBD1 | TRBV12-3/TRBV12-4 | CASRSTGYYEQYF | TGTGCCAGCAGATCGACAGGGTACTACGAGCAGTACTTC
TRBJ2-7 | NA | NA | TRBV21-1 | CASSKVSGTGQDEQYF | TGTGCCAGCAGCAAAGTATCTGGGACAGGGCAAGACGAGCAGTACTTC
TRBJ2-3 | NA | TRBD2 | TRBV18 | CASSPLAGDSDTQYF | TGTGCCAGCTCACCCTTAGCGGGAGATTCGGATACGCAGTATTTT
TRBJ1-1 | few | NA | TRBV19 | CASSIAATEAFF | TGTGCCAGTAGTATAGCTGCGACTGAAGCTTTCTTT
TRBJ1-1 | once | TRBD1 | TRBV6-4 | CASSHTGQGEAFF | TGTGCCAGCAGCCACACCGGACAGGGCGAAGCTTTCTTT
TRBJ1-5 | NA | TRBD1 | TRBV2 | CASSRTGGKGVGNQPQHF | TGTGCCAGCAGTCGGACAGGGGGCAAGGGGGTTGGCAATCAGCCCCAGCATTTT